What follows is one TCR beta chain and its context. This clone appeared once. There is no known antigen for this receptor. It has no much larger one-base neighbor in the sample; base qualities were not kept. This sample is drawn from a study of shared clonotypes between healthy human individuals (dated by TCRdb to 2018 to 2021). Describing the broader study: The cohort included three men and a couple of women between 18 and 49 years of age. For each donor, CD4 naive and CD4 memory were each run on three plates, CD8 naive on two plates, and CD8 memory on one plate. Blood TCR repertoires of about 5 healthy adults were deeply sequenced to estimate repertoire size and the extent of clonotype sharing between individuals. Libraries were prepared and TCR repertoires were sequenced by different laboratories using diverse techniques, in order to increase sequencing depth and limit assay-specific biases. Leukapheresis yielded between about 0.85 and 9.5 billion PBMCs per donor. Here is what the overall study found, with its caveats: Naive subsets generally had larger estimated clonotype richness than memory subsets. Around 5% of naive CD4, approximately 3.7% of naive CD8, roughly 2.4% of memory CD4, and approximately 0.4% of memory CD8 clonotypes were shared across several donors. Sampling was restricted to blood, and TCR repertoires in tissues likely differ from the TCR repertoires found in blood. Higher generation probabilities were observed for clonotypes shared by all four sorted-subset donors than for non-shared clonotypes. The small number of donors limited the genetic and exposure-history diversity represented. Pairwise subsampling indicated that sequencing depth was expected to affect the degree of clonotype sharing among donors. Even with the large sequencing depth, rarefaction of the sorted-subset datasets indicated that sequencing was incomplete.

The CDR3 covers 12 residues, taking in both the cysteine and the phenylalanine. Of all the DNA, just the CDR3 is kept, 36 bases in frame from base 1. Taken from the germline V gene (reference sequence), the CDR1 and CDR2 loops are LNHDA and SQIVND. V and J are truncated by 4 bases and 5 bases respectively, leaving an intervening sequence of 8 bases. TCR CDR3 regions were amplified from genomic DNA by multiplex PCR using the deep immunoSEQ assay. For each cell subset, the extracted genomic DNA was distributed evenly across all wells of several immunoSEQ 96-well plates, and each plate served as one replicate. For sorted subsets, each replicate PCR was loaded with 200 ng genomic DNA, equivalent to 30,000 to 35,000 T cell genomes. Purified libraries were quantified with a Qubit 3.0 fluorometer, sized on a Bioanalyzer 2100, and re-quantified with the KAPA Library Quantification kit. Every immunoSEQ 96-well plate was sequenced on a separate single-read 150-cycle Illumina NextSeq 550 flow cell. The authors processed their data as follows. The immunoSEQ output contained only junctional sequences without quality scores, so filtering could not match that applied to full-length reads. To assign V/J genes and CDR3, sequences were annotated against IMGT germline references using PyIR, a Python wrapper for IgBLAST v1.9. Any read was removed if the V/J assignment was weak (E-value above 1e-6), the CDR3 was missing, or the read contained stop codons, out-of-frame junctions, or ambiguous translated residues. V3J clonotypes were defined as sequences sharing an identical inferred V gene, J gene, and CDR3 amino acid sequence. Percentage overlap between repertoires was computed as shared unique clonotypes divided by the size of the smaller repertoire. Richness of each repertoire was evaluated using RTK rarefaction, the Chao1 estimator, and Recon v2.1 estimates of unobserved clonotypes. For all TCRbeta clonotypes obtained by the gDNA method from a few donors, generation probabilities were computed with OLGA. The immuneACCESS repertoire file appears here via TCRdb, limited to in-frame rearrangements. These files lack a portion of the clones; in checked studies, under half of the deficit traces to unresolved V genes, and the cause of the others is not known. V, J and clone size are those of that table, while D and trimming were read from the DNA. Counted in this sample were approximately 1.5 million clones; approximately 98% of them appeared once. The ten largest account for approximately 0.45% of the sample.

Healthy HIV-negative adults with no recently reported acute infections or vaccinations were included as donors. All donors were Caucasian adults living in Nashville, Tennessee, USA. CD4+ T cells were enriched by magnetic negative selection, after which naive cells were positively selected on CD45RA and the negative fraction was taken as the memory subset. After blood collection by leukapheresis, PBMCs were isolated using Ficoll-Histopaque density gradient centrifugation and then cryopreserved in the vapor phase of liquid nitrogen. Analytical flow cytometry was used to check the purity and quantity of every magnetically sorted T cell population. Each sorted fraction had its genomic DNA isolated and then quantified by UV absorbance on a Nanodrop 2000c.

The specimen was naive CD4+ T cells sorted from blood. This specimen's cell subset or site label, per the study, means: CD45RA+ positively selected. The TCR was taken from a man between 25 and 39 years old in good health. The chain uses TRBV19 and TRBJ1-2; no D gene call is confident. The sequenced DNA is TGTGCCAGTAGTACTCCCGCTTATGGCTACACCTTC. It codes for CASSTPAYGYTF.